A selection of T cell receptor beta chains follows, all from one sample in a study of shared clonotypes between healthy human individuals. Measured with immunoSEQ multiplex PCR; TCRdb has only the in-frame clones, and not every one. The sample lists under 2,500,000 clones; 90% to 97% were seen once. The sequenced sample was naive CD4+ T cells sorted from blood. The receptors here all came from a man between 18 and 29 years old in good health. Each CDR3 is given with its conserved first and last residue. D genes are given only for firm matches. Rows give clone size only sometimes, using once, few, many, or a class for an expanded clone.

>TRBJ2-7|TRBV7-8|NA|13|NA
CASSLELAYEQYF
TGTGCCAGCAGCTTAGAGTTGGCCTACGAGCAGTACTTC
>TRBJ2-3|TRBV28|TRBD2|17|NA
CAIIAGTSGGSTDTQYF
TGTGCCATAATAGCCGGGACTAGCGGGGGGAGCACAGATACGCAGTATTTT
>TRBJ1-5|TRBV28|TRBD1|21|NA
CASSFPLYSRDREQGNQPQHF
TGTGCCAGCAGTTTCCCTTTATATTCCCGGGACAGGGAACAAGGCAATCAGCCCCAGCATTTT
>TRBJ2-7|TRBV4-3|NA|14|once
CASSQVNRDYEQYF
TGCGCCAGCAGCCAAGTGAACAGGGACTACGAGCAGTACTTC
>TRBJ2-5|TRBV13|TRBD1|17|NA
CASSLEGTGGGQETQYF
TGTGCCAGCAGCTTAGAAGGCACAGGGGGCGGGCAAGAGACCCAGTACTTC
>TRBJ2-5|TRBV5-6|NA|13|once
CASSLAWRETQYF
TGTGCCAGCAGCTTGGCCTGGCGGGAGACCCAGTACTTC
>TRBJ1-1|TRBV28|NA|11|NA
CASRYGTEAFF
TGTGCCAGCAGATACGGGACCGAAGCTTTCTTT
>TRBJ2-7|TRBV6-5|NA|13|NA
CASSIKGAYEQYF
TGTGCCAGCAGTATTAAGGGAGCTTACGAGCAGTACTTC
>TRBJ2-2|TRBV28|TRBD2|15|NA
CASRGLAANTGELFF
TGTGCCAGCAGGGGACTAGCGGCCAACACCGGGGAGCTGTTTTTT
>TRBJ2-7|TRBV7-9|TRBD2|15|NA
CASSVTSGGTYEQYF
TGTGCCAGCAGCGTAACTAGCGGGGGAACCTACGAGCAGTACTTC
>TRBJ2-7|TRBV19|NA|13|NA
CASQAPTTWEQYF
TGTGCCAGCCAAGCGCCGACCACGTGGGAGCAGTACTTC
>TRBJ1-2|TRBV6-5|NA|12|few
CASSYGSLGYTF
TGTGCCAGCAGTTACGGCTCCCTGGGCTACACCTTC
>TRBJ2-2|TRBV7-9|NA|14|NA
CASSEQGSTGELFF
TGTGCCAGCAGCGAACAGGGCTCCACCGGGGAGCTGTTTTTT
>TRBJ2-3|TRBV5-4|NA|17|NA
CASSFDRKLTSTDTQYF
TGTGCCAGCAGCTTCGACAGAAAACTAACTAGCACAGATACGCAGTATTTT
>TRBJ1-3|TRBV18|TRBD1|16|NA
CASSPSGQGSGNTIYF
TGTGCCAGCTCACCATCGGGACAGGGCTCTGGAAACACCATATATTTT
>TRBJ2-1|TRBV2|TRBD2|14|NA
CASIAGGSYNEQFF
TGTGCCAGCATAGCGGGAGGGAGTTACAATGAGCAGTTCTTC
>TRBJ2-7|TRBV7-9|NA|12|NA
CASERSPYEQYF
TGTGCCAGCGAAAGAAGCCCGTACGAGCAGTACTTC
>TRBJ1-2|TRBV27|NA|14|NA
CASSPAAGLYGYTF
TGTGCCAGCAGCCCCGCAGCCGGCCTCTATGGCTACACCTTC
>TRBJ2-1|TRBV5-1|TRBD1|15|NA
CASSWIQGAGNEQFF
TGCGCCAGCAGCTGGATACAGGGGGCGGGAAATGAGCAGTTCTTC
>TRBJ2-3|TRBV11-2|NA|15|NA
CASSQGRAPPDTQYF
TGTGCCAGCAGCCAAGGACGGGCTCCCCCGGATACGCAGTATTTT
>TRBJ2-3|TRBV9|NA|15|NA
CASSVAWRGTDTQYF
TGTGCCAGCAGCGTAGCTTGGCGGGGCACAGATACGCAGTATTTT
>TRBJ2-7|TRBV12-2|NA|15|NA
CASRSPSPDGYEQYF
TGTGCAAGTCGCTCTCCCTCACCGGACGGCTACGAGCAGTACTTC
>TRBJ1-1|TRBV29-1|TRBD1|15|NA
CSVGTGLSVVTEAFF
TGCAGCGTTGGGACAGGGTTAAGCGTGGTGACTGAAGCTTTCTTT
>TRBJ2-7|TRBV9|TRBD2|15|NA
CASSARSAGVYEQYF
TGTGCCAGCAGCGCTAGATCAGCGGGAGTATACGAGCAGTACTTC
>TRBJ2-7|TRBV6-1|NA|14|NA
CASTQARLSYEQYF
TGTGCCAGCACCCAGGCCCGCCTTTCCTACGAGCAGTACTTC
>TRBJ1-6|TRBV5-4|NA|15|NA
CASSLAAQGNSPLHF
TGTGCCAGCAGCTTGGCGGCCCAGGGTAATTCACCCCTCCACTTT
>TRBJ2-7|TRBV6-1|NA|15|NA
CASSVFFGGLYEQYF
TGTGCCAGCAGTGTATTTTTCGGGGGTCTGTACGAGCAGTACTTC
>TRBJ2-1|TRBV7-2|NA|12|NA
CASSIPYNEQFF
TGTGCCAGCAGCATCCCATACAATGAGCAGTTCTTC
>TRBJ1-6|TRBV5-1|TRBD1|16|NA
CASSPRQGGNNSPLHF
TGCGCCAGCAGCCCCAGGCAGGGGGGGAATAATTCACCCCTCCACTTT
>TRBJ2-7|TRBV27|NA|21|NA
CASSLCRGRVAHTEGNYEQYF
TGTGCCAGCAGTTTATGTCGGGGTCGGGTAGCCCATACAGAAGGTAATTACGAGCAGTACTTC
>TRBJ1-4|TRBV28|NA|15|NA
CASSFRLPGNEKLFF
TGTGCCAGCAGTTTTCGGCTACCTGGTAATGAAAAACTGTTTTTT
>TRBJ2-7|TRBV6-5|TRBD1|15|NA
CASSRGQGAISEQYF
TGTGCCAGCAGTCGCGGACAGGGGGCGATTTCCGAGCAGTACTTC
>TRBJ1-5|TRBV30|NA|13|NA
CAWSGQNNQPQHF
TGTGCCTGGAGTGGGCAGAACAATCAGCCCCAGCATTTT
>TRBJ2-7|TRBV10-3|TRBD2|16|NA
CATTGTSVDTSYEQYF
TGTGCCACCACCGGGACTAGCGTAGACACCTCCTACGAGCAGTACTTC
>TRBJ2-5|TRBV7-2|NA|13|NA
CASSLGTERTQYF
TGTGCCAGCAGCCTGGGGACCGAGAGGACCCAGTACTTC
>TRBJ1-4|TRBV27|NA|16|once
CASRPGLLLGAEKLFF
TGTGCCAGCCGTCCGGGGCTTCTTCTTGGGGCCGAAAAACTGTTTTTT
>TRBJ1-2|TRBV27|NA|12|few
CASSPQGVGYTF
TGTGCCAGCAGTCCCCAGGGAGTCGGCTACACCTTC
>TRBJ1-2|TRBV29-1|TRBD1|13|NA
CSVQQGPSYGYTF
TGCAGCGTTCAACAGGGGCCCTCCTATGGCTACACCTTC
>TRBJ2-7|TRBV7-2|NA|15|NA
CASSNVWDPSYEQYF
TGTGCCAGCAGCAACGTATGGGACCCCTCCTACGAGCAGTACTTC
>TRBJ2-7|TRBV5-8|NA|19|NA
CASSLIDRISGTPSYEQYF
TGTGCCAGCAGTCTCATTGACAGGATCTCAGGCACCCCCTCCTACGAGCAGTACTTC